This T cell receptor (beta chain) appears in the sequencing data of a study of CD8 T cells in ankylosing spondylitis. Study findings and constraints: CD8+ cells made up the disease-linked clones, which were relatively rare in peripheral blood. Blood from ankylosing spondylitis patients appeared to carry a characteristic roughly eight-variant TCR beta motif. Significant enrichment of disease-linked clones was reportedly seen in matched ankylosing spondylitis synovial fluid.

J lost 0 bases, V lost 1 base, and 7 bases had no gene match. Germline CDR1 SEHNR, CDR2 FQNEAQ (reference sequence). The CDR3 runs 17 residues. MiXCR, run by TCRdb on the 5' RACE reads, gives a single entry per CDR3 protein. The table has 350,000 to 400,000 distinct CDR3 sequences, 20% seen once. Comments on this clonotype: Its specificity is not known.

The sample was blood, either unsorted or a sorted T cell fraction (not recorded which). The receptor was isolated from a male donor with ankylosing spondylitis or in good health (not recorded which). The genes are TRBV7-9 and TRBJ2-7, with 9 positions matching TRBD2. The CDR3 DNA reads TGTGCCAGCAGCTTAGTTTCCAGCGGGGGGACCTCCTACGAGCAGTACTTC. Its translation: CASSLVSSGGTSYEQYF.